These 29 T cell receptor beta chains share one sample of origin, sequenced in a study of T cells in Graves' hyperthyroidism and ophthalmopathy. There were TCR beta CDR3 regions amplified from RNA transcripts. Carried out on the TCR CDR3, a first-round RT-PCR used the HTBI primer set. TCRdb redid the calling of the multiplex PCR reads with MiXCR, one entry per CDR3 protein. The data show a few hundred thousand distinct CDR3 sequences, approximately 15% seen once. Sequences were obtained from blood. The receptor source for this set is a woman in her thirties with Graves' hyperthyroidism.

With respect to this clonotype: A much larger clone sits a single nucleotide away, making a read error possible. This chain uses TRBV7-9 with TRBJ2-6; 9 bases agree with TRBD1. The CDR3 runs to 16 residues. The V gene's germline CDR1 is SEHNR and CDR2 FQNEAQ (reference sequence). This CDR3 is CAGSGGQGPGANVLTF. CDR3 coding DNA: TGTGCCGGCAGCGGCGGACAGGGGCCTGGGGCCAACGTCCTGACTTTC.

This clonotype was observed at least ten times. This rearrangement joins TRBV6-2 or TRBV6-3 to TRBJ1-5; D is ambiguous. The V gene lost 0 bases and the J gene lost 12 bases, with 9 bases spanning the gap. This CDR3 comprises 12 residues. The germline V gene encodes CDR1 MNHEY and CDR2 SVGEGT. CDR3 residues: CASSYSPGGQHF. The CDR3, as DNA: TGTGCCAGCAGTTACTCCCCAGGAGGCCAGCATTTT.

In this sample, this clonotype turned up many times. The genes are TRBV14 and TRBJ1-2; D remains unclear. The CDR3 is 17 amino acids. V shed 0 bases and J shed 2 bases, with 16 bases lying between them. CDR1 SGHDN and CDR2 FVKESK come from the germline V gene. CDR3 residues: CASSQDSVGEGNYGYTF. CDR3 DNA: TGTGCCAGCAGCCAAGATTCAGTTGGCGAGGGAAACTATGGCTACACCTTC.

The CDR3 is CASSYSVAGGAYNEQFF. In nucleotides, the CDR3 is TGTGCCAGCAGTTACTCGGTGGCGGGAGGGGCCTACAATGAGCAGTTCTTC. V is TRBV6-6 and J is TRBJ2-1; 9 nucleotides align to TRBD2. There are 17 residues in the CDR3. The trim removed 0 bases at V and 2 bases at J, leaving 5 bases unmatched. The germline CDR1 and CDR2 sequences are MNHNY and SVGAGI (reference sequence).

This clonotype was seen just once. The chain employs TRBV10-1 and TRBJ2-7; TRBD2 is a possible D gene (5 bases). The germline CDR1 and CDR2 sequences are WNHNN and SYGVQD (reference sequence). The CDR3 loop spans 13 amino acids. V lost 4 bases and J lost 3, with 10 bases in between. CDR3 DNA: TGCGCCAGCAGTGGAGGGTCGCGCTACGAGCAGTACTTC. It is translated as CASSGGSRYEQYF.

This clonotype was seen ten or more times. The rearrangement uses TRBV28 and TRBJ2-7; TRBD2 is a possible D gene (5 bases). Trimming took off 8 bases at V and 4 bases at J, with 18 bases between the two ends. Germline V CDR1 and CDR2: MDHEN, SYDVKM. The CDR3 runs to 14 residues. The CDR3 DNA follows: TGTGCCAGCTACTCAGAGGGTGGAGGATACGAGCAGTACTTC. This translates into CASYSEGGGYEQYF.

This clonotype was observed at least ten times. The V and J genes are TRBV7-9 and TRBJ1-1; 9 bases are shared with TRBD1. Germline V gene sequence: CDR1 SEHNR, CDR2 FQNEAQ (reference sequence). CDR3 length: 17 amino acids. Losses at the gene ends were 3 bases for V and 0 bases for J; bases not matched to a gene: 8. The CDR3 spells CASSLAGQGIMNTEAFF. The CDR3 DNA reads TGTGCCAGCAGCTTGGCGGGACAGGGCATCATGAACACTGAAGCTTTCTTT.

This clonotype was counted a single time. This chain uses TRBV7-9 with TRBJ2-3; maybe TRBD2 (5 bases). Looked up from germline, CDR1 is SEHNR and CDR2 is FQNEAQ (reference sequence). V dropped 7 bases and J dropped 0 bases, with 14 bases sitting between them. This CDR3 comprises 15 residues. The DNA for the CDR3 is TGTGCCAGCACCCGTTCGGGGTCTAGCACAGATACGCAGTATTTT. Amino acid sequence: CASTRSGSSTDTQYF.

There are many counts of this clonotype. The chain carries TRBV27 and TRBJ2-7; 8 bases align to TRBD2. The CDR3 is made up of 15 amino acids. Germline CDR1 reads MNHEY; CDR2 reads SMNVEV (reference sequence). Trimming cost V 5 bases and J 2 bases; bases outside gene matches: 8. In DNA form, the CDR3 reads TGTGCCAGCAGTCCGTCGGGAGGGATGACCTACGAGCAGTACTTC. Protein product: CASSPSGGMTYEQYF.

V is TRBV6-1 and J is TRBJ1-4; D is unresolved. From germline, CDR1 is MNHNS and CDR2 SASEGT. Trimming removed 8 bases at V and 10 bases at J, with 11 bases between. This CDR3 has 11 residues. CDR3 nucleotides: TGTGCCAGCGGAGAAGGAGGAAAACTGTTTTTT. Protein product: CASGEGGKLFF.

The sample holds a few counts of this clonotype. A read error may be the cause here, since a much bigger clone is one base away. V usage is TRBV28 and J usage is TRBJ2-1, with 8 bases matching TRBD2. The CDR3 loop spans 14 amino acids. Germline CDR1 MDHEN, CDR2 SYDVKM. J was trimmed by 12 bases and V by 7 bases; bases with no gene match: 14. This CDR3 reads CASTSPGSGSMQFF. The CDR3 DNA reads TGTGCCAGCACTTCCCCCGGGAGCGGGAGCATGCAGTTCTTC. The variable domain in full, completed from reference TRBV28 and TRBJ2-1, reads DVKVTQSSRYLVKRTGEKVFLECVQDMDHENMFWYRQDPGLGLRLIYFSYDVKMKEKGDIPEGYSVSREKKERFSLILESASTNQTSMYLCASTSPGSGSMQFFGPGTRLTVL.

A few counts support this clonotype. The chain joins TRBV4-1 to TRBJ2-2; no firm D call. The germline gives CDR1 MGHRA, CDR2 YSYEKL. The length of the CDR3 is 12 residues. V lost 9 bases and J 5 bases, leaving 10 bases between the germline ends. The CDR3 DNA sequence: TGCGCCAGTCGGGCCCTTACCGGGGAGCTGTTTTTT. It specifies CASRALTGELFF.

This clonotype was counted between two and nine times. The V call is TRBV9, the J call TRBJ2-3, with 10 bases that match TRBD2. V was pared by 0 bases and J by 3 bases, with 4 bases of the junction left unmatched. Looked up from germline, CDR1 is SGDLS and CDR2 is YYNGEE. The CDR3 totals 16 residues. This CDR3 reads CASSVGLAGRTDTQYF. CDR3 bases: TGTGCCAGCAGCGTAGGACTAGCGGGTAGAACAGATACGCAGTATTTT.

The genes are TRBV5-6 and TRBJ2-2, with TRBD1 as a possible D gene (6 bases). This CDR3 has 15 amino acids. Germline values: CDR1 SGHDT, CDR2 YYEEEE. V lost 3 bases to trimming and J lost 5 bases, with 14 bases between them. CDR3 sequence reads: CASSSNWTETGELFF. For the CDR3, the DNA is TGTGCCAGCAGCTCGAACTGGACAGAAACCGGGGAGCTGTTTTTT. The whole variable domain, filled in from reference TRBV5-6 and TRBJ2-2, reads DAGVTQSPTHLIKTRGQQVTLRCSPKSGHDTVSWYQQALGQGPQFIFQYYEEEERQRGNFPDRFSGHQFPNYSSELNVNALLLGDSALYLCASSSNWTETGELFFGEGSRLTVL.

V gene TRBV7-8 combines with J gene TRBJ2-5, with D possibly TRBD1 on 6 matching bases. The V end was cut by 2 bases, the J end by 5 bases, with 15 bases between. CDR1 and CDR2 (germline): SGHVS, FQNEAQ. The CDR3 runs to 15 residues. This CDR3 is CASSLIYRDGETQYF. Written as DNA, the CDR3 is TGTGCCAGCAGCTTAATTTACAGGGATGGTGAGACCCAGTACTTC.

The chain employs TRBV10-3 and TRBJ2-7; D is perhaps TRBD2 (5 bases). The CDR3 consists of 15 residues. The germline V gene encodes CDR1 ENHRY and CDR2 SYGVKD. V was shortened by 3 bases and J by 1 base, with 13 bases between the two germline ends. DNA of the CDR3: TGTGCCATCAGTGACGCTAGCTCTGGGTCCTACGAGCAGTACTTC. Amino acid sequence: CAISDASSGSYEQYF.

A single count supports this clonotype. This chain joins TRBV5-6 and TRBJ2-7, with TRBD1 matching 9 bases. Germline V gives CDR1 SGHDT, CDR2 YYEEEE. Trimming at V came to 2 bases and at J to 5 bases, leaving 11 bases not matched to a gene. The CDR3 length is 16 residues. As DNA, the CDR3 is TGTGCCAGCAGCTTATATTCGGGGACAGGGACGCACGAGCAGTACTTC. The encoded protein is CASSLYSGTGTHEQYF.

Comment on this clonotype: Since a much larger clone is just one base distant, this may be a read error. This rearrangement joins TRBV28 to TRBJ1-5, with TRBD1 matching over 7 bases. The CDR3 spans 15 residues. Germline V gene sequence: CDR1 MDHEN, CDR2 SYDVKM. Trimming removed 11 bases from V and 3 bases from J; junction bases left unmatched: 13. CDR3 loop: CAARRQGGYNQPQHF. CDR3 DNA sequence: TGTGCCGCCAGACGACAGGGAGGTTACAATCAGCCCCAGCATTTT.

This clonotype appeared many times. The V call is TRBV6-1, the J call TRBJ2-1; D remains ambiguous. The CDR3 is 14 residues long. Deletions cut 5 bases from V and 6 bases from J, with 14 bases between. Germline V gene data show CDR1 as MNHNS and CDR2 as SASEGT. The CDR3 coding sequence is TGTGCCAGCAGTTACTCTGGGTTGGGCAATGAGCAGTTCTTC. Amino acids: CASSYSGLGNEQFF.

This clonotype was observed a handful of times. The J gene is TRBJ2-1, the V gene TRBV6-1, with D perhaps matching TRBD2 (6 bases). V was clipped by 11 bases and J by 8 bases, with 22 bases between them. This CDR3 has 14 amino acids. Germline CDR1 and CDR2: MNHNS and SASEGT. In DNA, the CDR3 is TGTGCCTGCGGGGACTCTTGGGGTTTGTATGAGCAGTTCTTC. Encoded protein: CACGDSWGLYEQFF.

This clonotype occurred a few times. The chain recombines TRBV4-1 with TRBJ2-5; 12 bases are a match to TRBD2. The germline V gene has CDR1 MGHRA and CDR2 YSYEKL. The length of the CDR3 is 15 residues. V was clipped by 3 bases and J by 4 bases; unmatched bases: 3. The CDR3 DNA sequence: TGCGCCAGCAGCCACACGGGACTAGCGGGAGAGACCCAGTACTTC. Translation: CASSHTGLAGETQYF.

This clonotype was observed many times. CDR3 sequence reads: CASSLLARTSTDTQYF. CDR3 DNA sequence: TGTGCCAGCAGCTTGTTGGCGAGAACTAGCACAGATACGCAGTATTTT. The gene calls are TRBV5-6 and TRBJ2-3; D remains ambiguous. The length of the CDR3 is 16 residues. Per the germline V gene, CDR1 is SGHDT and CDR2 is YYEEEE. V lost 1 base and J 0 bases, leaving 12 bases between the germline ends.

This chain connects TRBV7-3 to TRBJ1-1, with D hard to call. CDR3 size: 13 residues. Germline assignment: CDR1 SGHTA and CDR2 FQGTGA. V lost 5 bases and J lost 3, with 10 bases in between. As DNA, the CDR3 is TGTGCCAGCAGCCGCCTTGGGGACACTGAAGCTTTCTTT. It codes for CASSRLGDTEAFF.

The table lists this clonotype with a few counts. The chain carries TRBV20-1 and TRBJ2-6, with a possible D match to TRBD2 (6 bases). V was pared by 6 bases and J by 4 bases, with 25 bases between. The germline V gene has CDR1 DFQATT and CDR2 SNEGSKA (reference sequence). This CDR3 is built from 18 residues. CDR3 bases: TGCAGTGCCCTAAACAAGGGCGGGATCCCTCTCGGGGCCAACGTCCTGACTTTC. Amino acids: CSALNKGGIPLGANVLTF.

This clonotype was observed a few times. The chain recombines TRBV11-2 with TRBJ2-5; 8 nucleotides align to TRBD2. Germline V CDR1 and CDR2: SGHAT, FQNNGV. This CDR3 contains 18 residues. J lost 0 bases, V lost 2 bases, and 11 bases had no gene match. The CDR3 is CASSLRPQLAEYQETQYF. The CDR3 DNA is TGTGCCAGCAGCTTAAGGCCCCAACTAGCGGAGTACCAAGAGACCCAGTACTTC.

A remark on this clonotype: One end of the junction varies from germline; a read error may be responsible. The chain has TRBV7-2 and TRBJ1-5; 10 nucleotides align to TRBD1. Germline CDR1 and CDR2: SGHTA and FQGNSA. The CDR3 is 14 residues long. The CDR3 protein is CASSSGTGDQPRHF. CDR3 DNA sequence: TGTGCCAGCAGCAGCGGGACAGGGGATCAGCCCCGGCATTTT.

This clonotype was recorded at least ten times. The rearrangement links TRBV5-5 to TRBJ2-1, with no clear D. Germline assignment: CDR1 SGHKS and CDR2 YYEKEE (reference sequence). Trimming shortened V by 3 bases and J by 0 bases, and 10 bases separated the two germline ends. The CDR3 runs 15 residues. The CDR3 protein is CASSSAVGSYNEQFF. Here the CDR3 DNA reads TGTGCCAGCAGCTCAGCTGTGGGCTCCTACAATGAGCAGTTCTTC. Full variable domain (missing parts from reference TRBV5-5 and TRBJ2-1): DAGVTQSPTHLIKTRGQQVTLRCSPISGHKSVSWYQQVLGQGPQFIFQYYEKEERGRGNFPDRFSARQFPNYSSELNVNALLLGDSALYLCASSSAVGSYNEQFFGPGTRLTVL.

This clonotype has at least ten counts. The chain carries TRBV11-2 and TRBJ2-7; no clear D. Trimming shortened V by 3 bases and J by 5 bases, and 14 bases separated the two germline ends. The CDR3 contains 14 residues. Germline loops: CDR1 SGHAT, CDR2 FQNNGV. CDR3 residues: CASSFDSPFDEQYF. The CDR3 DNA sequence: TGTGCCAGCAGCTTCGACTCCCCCTTCGACGAGCAGTACTTC.

J is TRBJ2-7 and V is TRBV4-1; 9 bases fit TRBD2. Germline V gene sequence: CDR1 MGHRA, CDR2 YSYEKL. V lost 3 bases to trimming and J lost 4 bases; unmatched junction nucleotides: 10. The CDR3 consists of 16 residues. CDR3 loop: CASSQLASGTKYEQYF. DNA for the CDR3: TGCGCCAGCAGCCAGCTAGCTAGCGGGACAAAATACGAGCAGTACTTC.